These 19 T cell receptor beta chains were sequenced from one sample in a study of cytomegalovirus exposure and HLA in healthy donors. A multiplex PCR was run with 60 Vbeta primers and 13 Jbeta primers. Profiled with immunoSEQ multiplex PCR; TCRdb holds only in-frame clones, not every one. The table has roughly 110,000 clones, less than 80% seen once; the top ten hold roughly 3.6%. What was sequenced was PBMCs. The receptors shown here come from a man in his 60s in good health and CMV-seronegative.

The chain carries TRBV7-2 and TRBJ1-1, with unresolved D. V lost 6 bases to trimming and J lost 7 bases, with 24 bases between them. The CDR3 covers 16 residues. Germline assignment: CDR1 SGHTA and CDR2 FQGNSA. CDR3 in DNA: TGTGCCAGCAGTCTCCAAGGTAGCGGCGTTCGGAGTGAAGCTTTCTTT. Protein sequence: CASSLQGSGVRSEAFF.

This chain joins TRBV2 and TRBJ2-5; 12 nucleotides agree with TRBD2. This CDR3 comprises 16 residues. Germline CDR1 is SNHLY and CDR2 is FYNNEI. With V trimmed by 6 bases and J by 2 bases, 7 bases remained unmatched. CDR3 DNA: TGTGCCAGCAGAGACGGACTAGCGGGAACTCAAGAGACCCAGTACTTC. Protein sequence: CASRDGLAGTQETQYF. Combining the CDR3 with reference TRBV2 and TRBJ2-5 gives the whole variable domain EPEVTQTPSHQVTQMGQEVILRCVPISNHLYFYWYRQILGQKVEFLVSFYNNEISEKSEIFDDQFSVERPDGSNFTLKIRSTKLEDSAMYFCASRDGLAGTQETQYFGPGTRLLVL.

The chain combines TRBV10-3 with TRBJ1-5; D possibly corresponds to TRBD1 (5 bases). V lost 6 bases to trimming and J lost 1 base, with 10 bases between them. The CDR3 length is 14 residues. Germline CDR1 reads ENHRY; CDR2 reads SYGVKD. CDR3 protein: CAISAGLSNQPQHF. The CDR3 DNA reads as TGTGCCATCAGCGCAGGGTTGAGCAATCAGCCCCAGCATTTT.

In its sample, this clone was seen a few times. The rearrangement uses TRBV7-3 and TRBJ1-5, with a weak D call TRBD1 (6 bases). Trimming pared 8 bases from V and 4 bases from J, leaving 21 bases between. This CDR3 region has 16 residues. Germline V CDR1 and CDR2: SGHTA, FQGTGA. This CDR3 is CASHKGGSLGNQPQHF. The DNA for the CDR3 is TGTGCCAGCCATAAGGGGGGGTCCCTGGGGAATCAGCCCCAGCATTTT.

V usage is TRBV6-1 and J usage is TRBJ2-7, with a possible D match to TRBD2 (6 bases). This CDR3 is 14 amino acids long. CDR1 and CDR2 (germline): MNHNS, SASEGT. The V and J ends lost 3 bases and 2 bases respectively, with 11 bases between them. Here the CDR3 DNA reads TGTGCCAGCAGTGACCCTAGCGCAGCCTACGAGCAGTACGTC. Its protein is CASSDPSAAYEQYV.

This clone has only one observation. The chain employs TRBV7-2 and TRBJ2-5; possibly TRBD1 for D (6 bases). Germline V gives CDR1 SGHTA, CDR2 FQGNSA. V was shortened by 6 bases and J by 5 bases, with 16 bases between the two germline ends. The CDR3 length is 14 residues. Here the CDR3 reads CASSQPGHKETQYF. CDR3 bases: TGTGCCAGCAGTCAACCGGGACATAAGGAGACCCAGTACTTC.

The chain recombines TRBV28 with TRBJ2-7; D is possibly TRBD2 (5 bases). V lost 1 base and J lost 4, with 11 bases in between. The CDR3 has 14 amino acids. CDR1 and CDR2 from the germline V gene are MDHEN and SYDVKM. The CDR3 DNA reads TGTGCCAGCAGTTTATTCGGGGAAGTATACGAGCAGTACGTC. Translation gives CASSLFGEVYEQYV.

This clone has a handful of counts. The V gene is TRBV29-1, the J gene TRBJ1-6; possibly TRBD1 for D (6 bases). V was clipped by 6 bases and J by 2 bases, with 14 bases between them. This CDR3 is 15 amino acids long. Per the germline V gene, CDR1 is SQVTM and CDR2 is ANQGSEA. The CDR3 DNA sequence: TGCAGCGTCACAGGGCATAGTCCCTATAATTCACCCCTCCACTTT. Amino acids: CSVTGHSPYNSPLHF.

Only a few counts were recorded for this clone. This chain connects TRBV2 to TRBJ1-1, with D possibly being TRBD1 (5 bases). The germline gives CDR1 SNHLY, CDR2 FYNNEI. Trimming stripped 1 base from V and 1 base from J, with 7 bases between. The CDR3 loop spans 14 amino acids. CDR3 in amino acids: CASSEEGKNTEAFF. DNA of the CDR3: TGTGCCAGCAGTGAAGAGGGGAAGAACACTGAAGCTTTCTTT. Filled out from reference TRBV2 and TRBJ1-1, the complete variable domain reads EPEVTQTPSHQVTQMGQEVILRCVPISNHLYFYWYRQILGQKVEFLVSFYNNEISEKSEIFDDQFSVERPDGSNFTLKIRSTKLEDSAMYFCASSEEGKNTEAFFGQGTRLTVV.

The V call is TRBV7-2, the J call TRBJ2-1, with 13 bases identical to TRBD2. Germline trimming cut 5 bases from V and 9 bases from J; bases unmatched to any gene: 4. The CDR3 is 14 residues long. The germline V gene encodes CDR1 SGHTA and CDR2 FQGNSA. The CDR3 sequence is CASSPRTSGGEQFF. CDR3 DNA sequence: TGTGCCAGCAGCCCGCGGACTAGCGGGGGTGAGCAGTTCTTC.

CDR3 bases: TGTGCCAGCAGTGGTACAGGGTTGGTTCAGCCCCAGCATTTT. Translating gives CASSGTGLVQPQHF. The chain combines TRBV6-1 with TRBJ1-5; tentative D call: TRBD1 (6 bases). From germline, CDR1 is MNHNS and CDR2 SASEGT. The V and J ends lost 4 bases and 6 bases respectively, with 13 bases between them. The CDR3 is 14 amino acids.

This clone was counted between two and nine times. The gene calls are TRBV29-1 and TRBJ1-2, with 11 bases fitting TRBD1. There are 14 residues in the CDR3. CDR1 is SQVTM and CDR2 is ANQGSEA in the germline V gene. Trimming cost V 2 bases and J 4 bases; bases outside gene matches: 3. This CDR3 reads CSVERTGGAYGYTF. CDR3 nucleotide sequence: TGCAGCGTTGAAAGGACAGGGGGCGCCTATGGCTACACCTTC.

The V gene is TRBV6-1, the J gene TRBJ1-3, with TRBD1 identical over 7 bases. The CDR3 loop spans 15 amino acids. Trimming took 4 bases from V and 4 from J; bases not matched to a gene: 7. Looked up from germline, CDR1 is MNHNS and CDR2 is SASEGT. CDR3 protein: CASSADRAPGNTIYF. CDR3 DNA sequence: TGTGCCAGCAGTGCCGACAGGGCGCCGGGAAACACCATATATTTT.

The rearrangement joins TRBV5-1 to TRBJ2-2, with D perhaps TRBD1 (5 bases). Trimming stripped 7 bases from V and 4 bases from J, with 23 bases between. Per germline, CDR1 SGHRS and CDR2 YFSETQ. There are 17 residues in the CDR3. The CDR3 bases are TGCGCCAGCTCTGCCGGACAATCTGGGGCCGGCACCGGGGAGCTGTTTTTT. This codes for CASSAGQSGAGTGELFF.

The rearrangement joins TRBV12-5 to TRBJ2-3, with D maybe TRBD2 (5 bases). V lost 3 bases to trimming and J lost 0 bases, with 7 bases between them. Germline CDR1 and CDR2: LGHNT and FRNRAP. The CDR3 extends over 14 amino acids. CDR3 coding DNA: TGTGCTAGTGGTTTCGGGGATAGCACAGATACGCAGTATTTT. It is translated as CASGFGDSTDTQYF. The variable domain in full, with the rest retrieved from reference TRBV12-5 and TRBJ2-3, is DARVTQTPRHKVTEMGQEVTMRCQPILGHNTVFWYRQTMMQGLELLAYFRNRAPLDDSGMPKDRFSAEMPDATLATLKIQPSEPRDSAVYFCASGFGDSTDTQYFGPGTRLTVL.

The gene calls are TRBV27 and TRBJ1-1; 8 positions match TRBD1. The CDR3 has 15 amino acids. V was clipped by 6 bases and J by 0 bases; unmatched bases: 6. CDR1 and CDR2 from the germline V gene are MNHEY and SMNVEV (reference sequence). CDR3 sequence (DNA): TGTGCCAGCAGAACAGGGGGACTACTGAACACTGAAGCTTTCTTT. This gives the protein CASRTGGLLNTEAFF.

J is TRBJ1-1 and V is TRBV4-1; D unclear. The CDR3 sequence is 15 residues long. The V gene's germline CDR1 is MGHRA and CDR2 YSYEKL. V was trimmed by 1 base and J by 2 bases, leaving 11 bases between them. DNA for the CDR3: TGCGCCAGCAGCCAAGTATCTGAGTCCAACACTGAAGCTTTCTTT. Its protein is CASSQVSESNTEAFF.

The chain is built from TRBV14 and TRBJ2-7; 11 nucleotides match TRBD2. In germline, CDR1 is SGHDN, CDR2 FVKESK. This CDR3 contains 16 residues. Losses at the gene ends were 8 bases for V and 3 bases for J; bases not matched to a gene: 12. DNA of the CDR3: TGTGCCAGCTGCGGACTAGCGGGCTTTCCCCACTACGAGCAGTACGTC. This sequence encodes CASCGLAGFPHYEQYV.

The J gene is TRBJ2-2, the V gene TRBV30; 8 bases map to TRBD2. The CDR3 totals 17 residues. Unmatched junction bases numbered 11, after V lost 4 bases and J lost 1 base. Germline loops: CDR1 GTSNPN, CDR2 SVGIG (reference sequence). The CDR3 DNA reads TGTGCCTGGACCCCGGGGGGGCTGTCAATGAACACCGGGGAGCTGTTTTTT. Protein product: CAWTPGGLSMNTGELFF.